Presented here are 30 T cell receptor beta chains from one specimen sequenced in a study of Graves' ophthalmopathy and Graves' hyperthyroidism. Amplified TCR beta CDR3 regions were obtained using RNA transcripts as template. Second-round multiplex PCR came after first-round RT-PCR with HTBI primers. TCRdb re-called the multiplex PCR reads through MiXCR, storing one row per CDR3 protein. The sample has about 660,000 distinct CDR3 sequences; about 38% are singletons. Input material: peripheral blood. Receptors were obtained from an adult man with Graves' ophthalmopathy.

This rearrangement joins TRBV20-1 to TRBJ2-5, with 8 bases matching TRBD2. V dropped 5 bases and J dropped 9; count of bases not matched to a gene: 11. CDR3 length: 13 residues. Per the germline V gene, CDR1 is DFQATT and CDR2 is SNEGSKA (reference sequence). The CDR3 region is CSARGGTGQPQYF. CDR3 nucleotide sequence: TGCAGTGCTCGGGGGGGGACGGGTCAGCCCCAGTACTTC.

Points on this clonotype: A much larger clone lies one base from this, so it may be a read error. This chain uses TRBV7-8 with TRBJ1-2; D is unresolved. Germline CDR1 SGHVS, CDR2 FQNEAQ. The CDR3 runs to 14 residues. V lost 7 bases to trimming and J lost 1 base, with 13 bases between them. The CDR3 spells CASTRDNLNYGYTF. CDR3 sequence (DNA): TGTGCCAGCACAAGAGACAACCTTAACTATGGCTACACCTTC.

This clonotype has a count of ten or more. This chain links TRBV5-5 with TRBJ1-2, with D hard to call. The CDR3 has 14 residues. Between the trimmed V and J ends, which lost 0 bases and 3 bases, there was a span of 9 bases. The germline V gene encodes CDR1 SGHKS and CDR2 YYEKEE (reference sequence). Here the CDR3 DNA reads TGTGCCAGCAGCTTGGGGGGAACCTACTATGGCTACACCTTC. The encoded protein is CASSLGGTYYGYTF. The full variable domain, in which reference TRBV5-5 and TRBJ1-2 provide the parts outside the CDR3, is DAGVTQSPTHLIKTRGQQVTLRCSPISGHKSVSWYQQVLGQGPQFIFQYYEKEERGRGNFPDRFSARQFPNYSSELNVNALLLGDSALYLCASSLGGTYYGYTFGSGTRLTVV.

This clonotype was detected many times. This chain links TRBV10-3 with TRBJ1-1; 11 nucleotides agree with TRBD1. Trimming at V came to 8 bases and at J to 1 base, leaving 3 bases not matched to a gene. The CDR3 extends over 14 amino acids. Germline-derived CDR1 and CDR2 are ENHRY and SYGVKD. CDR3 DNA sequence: TGTGCCATCGGACAGGGGGCGCAGAACACTGAAGCTTTCTTT. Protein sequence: CAIGQGAQNTEAFF.

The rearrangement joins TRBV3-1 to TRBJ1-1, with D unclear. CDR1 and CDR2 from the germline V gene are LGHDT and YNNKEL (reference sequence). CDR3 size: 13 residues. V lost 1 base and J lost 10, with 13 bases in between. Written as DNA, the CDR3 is TGTGCCAGCAGCCAAGGTCAACGGCGGACAGCTTTCTTT. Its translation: CASSQGQRRTAFF.

The CDR3 nucleotides read TGTGCCAGCAGGGGACAGAACCAGTTCTTC. Protein product: CASRGQNQFF. The chain is built from TRBV25-1 and TRBJ2-1; 7 positions match TRBD1. Germline V gene sequence: CDR1 MGHDK, CDR2 SYGVNS. This CDR3 has 10 residues. V shed 6 bases, J shed 13 bases, and the junction held 3 bases outside the gene matches.

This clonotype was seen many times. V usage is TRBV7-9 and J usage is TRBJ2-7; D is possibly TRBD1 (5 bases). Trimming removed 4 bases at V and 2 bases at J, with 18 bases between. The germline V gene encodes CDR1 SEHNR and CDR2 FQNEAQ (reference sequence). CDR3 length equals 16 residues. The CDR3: CASSSLWGTGPYEQYF. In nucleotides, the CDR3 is TGTGCCAGCAGCTCCTTATGGGGTACAGGCCCCTACGAGCAGTACTTC.

CDR3 amino acids: CATSSLTGTNTGELFF. CDR3 bases: TGTGCCACCAGCAGCTTGACAGGGACGAACACCGGGGAGCTGTTTTTT. This chain links TRBV15 with TRBJ2-2, with TRBD1 matching 7 bases. V shed 3 bases and J 0 bases; nucleotides not matched to a gene: 4. CDR1 LNHNV and CDR2 YYDKDF come from the germline V gene (reference sequence). This CDR3 is 16 amino acids long.

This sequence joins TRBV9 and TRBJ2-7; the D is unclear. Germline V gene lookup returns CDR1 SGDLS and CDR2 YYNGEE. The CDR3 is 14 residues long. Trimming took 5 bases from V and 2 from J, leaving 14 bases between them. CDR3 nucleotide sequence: TGTGCCAGCAGTTTTCTGACCACAACCTACGAGCAGTACTTC. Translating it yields CASSFLTTTYEQYF.

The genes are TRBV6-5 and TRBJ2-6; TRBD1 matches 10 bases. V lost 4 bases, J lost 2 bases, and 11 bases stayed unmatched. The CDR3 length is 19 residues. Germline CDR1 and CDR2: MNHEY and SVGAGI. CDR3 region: CASSSQTGTGEAGANVLTF. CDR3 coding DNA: TGTGCCAGCAGTTCACAAACCGGGACAGGGGAGGCTGGGGCCAACGTCCTGACTTTC.

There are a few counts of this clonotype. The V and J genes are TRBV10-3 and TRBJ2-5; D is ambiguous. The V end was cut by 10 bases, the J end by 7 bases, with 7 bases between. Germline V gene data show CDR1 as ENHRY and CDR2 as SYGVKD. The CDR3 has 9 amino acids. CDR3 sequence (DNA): TGTGCCAGTAAAGGGACCCAGTACTTC. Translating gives CASKGTQYF.

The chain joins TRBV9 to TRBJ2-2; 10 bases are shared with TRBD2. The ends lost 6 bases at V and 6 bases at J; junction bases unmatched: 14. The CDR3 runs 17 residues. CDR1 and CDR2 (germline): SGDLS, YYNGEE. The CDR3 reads CASTSGPLAGESGELFF. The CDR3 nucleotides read TGTGCCAGCACCTCAGGGCCCCTAGCGGGAGAGTCCGGGGAGCTGTTTTTT.

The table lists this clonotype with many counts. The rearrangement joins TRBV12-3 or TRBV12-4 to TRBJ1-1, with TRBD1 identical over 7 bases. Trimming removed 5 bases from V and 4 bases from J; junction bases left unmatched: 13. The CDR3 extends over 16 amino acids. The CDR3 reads CASSDATGKVSTEAFF. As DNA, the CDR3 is TGTGCCAGCAGTGACGCGACAGGGAAGGTGAGCACTGAAGCTTTCTTT.

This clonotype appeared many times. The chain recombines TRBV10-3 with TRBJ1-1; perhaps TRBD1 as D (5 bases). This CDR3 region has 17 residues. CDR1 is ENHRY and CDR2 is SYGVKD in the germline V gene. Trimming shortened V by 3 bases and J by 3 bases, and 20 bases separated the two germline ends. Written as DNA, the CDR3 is TGTGCCATCAGTGACCCGCCGTCCCCGACGGGGGACACTGAAGCTTTCTTT. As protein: CAISDPPSPTGDTEAFF.

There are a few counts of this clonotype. CDR3 nucleotide sequence: TGTGCCAGCAGTTACAATACGGGGGAAGGTGGCAATCAGCCCCAGCATTTT. Amino acid sequence: CASSYNTGEGGNQPQHF. V and J are TRBV2 and TRBJ1-5, with D possibly being TRBD1 (5 bases). With 5 bases removed from V and 2 bases from J, the gap between germline ends came to 19 bases. This CDR3 spans 17 amino acids. Looked up from germline, CDR1 is SNHLY and CDR2 is FYNNEI.

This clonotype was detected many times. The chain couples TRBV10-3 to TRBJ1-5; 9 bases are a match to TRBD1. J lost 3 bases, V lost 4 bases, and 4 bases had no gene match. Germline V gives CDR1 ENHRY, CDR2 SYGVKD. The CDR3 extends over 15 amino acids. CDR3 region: CAISGGTGNNQPQHF. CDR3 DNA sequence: TGTGCCATCAGTGGAGGGACAGGGAACAATCAGCCCCAGCATTTT.

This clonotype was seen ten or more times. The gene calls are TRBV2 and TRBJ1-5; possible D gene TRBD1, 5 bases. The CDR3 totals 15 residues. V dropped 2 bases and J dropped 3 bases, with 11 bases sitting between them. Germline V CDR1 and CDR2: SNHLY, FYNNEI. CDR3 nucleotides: TGTGCCAGCAGTGAACAGGGTATTGCCAATCAGCCCCAGCATTTT. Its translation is CASSEQGIANQPQHF.

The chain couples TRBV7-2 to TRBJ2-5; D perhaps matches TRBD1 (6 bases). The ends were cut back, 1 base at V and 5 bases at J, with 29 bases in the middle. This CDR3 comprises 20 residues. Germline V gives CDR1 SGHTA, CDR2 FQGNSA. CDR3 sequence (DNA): TGTGCCAGCAGCTTAGTAAACAGACCGGGACACCTGATTACAGTGGAGACCCAGTACTTC. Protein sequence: CASSLVNRPGHLITVETQYF.

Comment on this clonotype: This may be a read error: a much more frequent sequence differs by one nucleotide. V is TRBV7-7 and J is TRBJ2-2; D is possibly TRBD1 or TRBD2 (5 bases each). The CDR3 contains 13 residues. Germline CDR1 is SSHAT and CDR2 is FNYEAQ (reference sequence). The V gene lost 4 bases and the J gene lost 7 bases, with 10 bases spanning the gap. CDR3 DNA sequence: TGTGCCAGCAGCTCGGTGGGACGCGGGGAGCTGTTTTTT. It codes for CASSSVGRGELFF.

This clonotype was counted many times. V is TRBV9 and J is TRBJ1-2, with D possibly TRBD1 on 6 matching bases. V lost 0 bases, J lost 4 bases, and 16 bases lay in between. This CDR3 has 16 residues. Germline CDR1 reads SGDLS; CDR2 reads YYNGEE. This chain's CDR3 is CASSVGGQPLGYGYTF. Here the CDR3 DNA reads TGTGCCAGCAGCGTAGGAGGACAGCCCTTGGGCTATGGCTACACCTTC.

In DNA, the CDR3 is TGTGCCATCAGTGACGCCAGGGGATCCTACGAGCAGCCCCAGCATTTT. The encoded protein is CAISDARGSYEQPQHF. This rearrangement joins TRBV10-3 to TRBJ1-5; the D gene is possibly TRBD1 (6 bases). Germline V gene data show CDR1 as ENHRY and CDR2 as SYGVKD. The CDR3 is 16 residues long. Trimming shortened V by 3 bases and J by 7 bases, and 19 bases separated the two germline ends.

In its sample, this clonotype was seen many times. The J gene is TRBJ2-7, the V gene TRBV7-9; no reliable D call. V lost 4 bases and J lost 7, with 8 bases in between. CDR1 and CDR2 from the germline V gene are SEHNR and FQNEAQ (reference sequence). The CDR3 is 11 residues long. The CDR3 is CASSWNGEQYF. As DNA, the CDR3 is TGTGCCAGCAGCTGGAATGGGGAGCAGTACTTC.

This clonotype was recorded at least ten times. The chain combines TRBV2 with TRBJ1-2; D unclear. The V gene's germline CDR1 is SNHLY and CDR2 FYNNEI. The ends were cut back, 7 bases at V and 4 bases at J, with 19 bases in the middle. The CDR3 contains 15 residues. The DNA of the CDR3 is TGTGCCAGCAACGTTAGGCGGCCGCCCGGCTATGGCTACACCTTC. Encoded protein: CASNVRRPPGYGYTF.

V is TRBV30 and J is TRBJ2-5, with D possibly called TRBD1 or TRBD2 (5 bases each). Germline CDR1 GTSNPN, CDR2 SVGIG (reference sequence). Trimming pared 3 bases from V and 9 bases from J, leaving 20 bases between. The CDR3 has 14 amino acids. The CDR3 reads CAWSQVQGAEAQYF. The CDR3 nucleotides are TGTGCCTGGAGCCAAGTCCAGGGAGCGGAGGCCCAGTACTTC.

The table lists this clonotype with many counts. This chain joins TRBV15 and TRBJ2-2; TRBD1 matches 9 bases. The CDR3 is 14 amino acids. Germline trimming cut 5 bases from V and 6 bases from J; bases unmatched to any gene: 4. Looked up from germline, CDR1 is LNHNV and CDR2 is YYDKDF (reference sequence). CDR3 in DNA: TGTGCCACCAGCCGGGACAGGGTGTCCGGGGAGCTGTTTTTT. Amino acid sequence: CATSRDRVSGELFF.

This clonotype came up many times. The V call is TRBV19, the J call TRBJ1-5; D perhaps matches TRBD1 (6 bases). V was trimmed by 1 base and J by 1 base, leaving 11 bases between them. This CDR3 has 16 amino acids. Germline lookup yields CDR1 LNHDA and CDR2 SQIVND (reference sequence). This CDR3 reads CASSIVGGASNQPQHF. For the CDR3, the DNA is TGTGCCAGTAGTATAGTGGGGGGCGCGAGCAATCAGCCCCAGCATTTT.

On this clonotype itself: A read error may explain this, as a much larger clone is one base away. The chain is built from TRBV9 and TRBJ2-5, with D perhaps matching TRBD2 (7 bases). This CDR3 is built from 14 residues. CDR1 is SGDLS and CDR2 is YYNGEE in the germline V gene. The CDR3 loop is CANSERGGEETQYF. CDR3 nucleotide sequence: TGTGCCAACAGCGAGAGGGGGGGGGAAGAGACCCAGTACTTC.

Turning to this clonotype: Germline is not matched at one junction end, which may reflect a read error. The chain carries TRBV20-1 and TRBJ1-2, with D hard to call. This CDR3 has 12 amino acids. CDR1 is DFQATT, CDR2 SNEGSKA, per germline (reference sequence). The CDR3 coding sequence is TGCAGTGCTAGTGCCGCTAACTATGGCTGCACCTTC. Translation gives CSASAANYGCTF.

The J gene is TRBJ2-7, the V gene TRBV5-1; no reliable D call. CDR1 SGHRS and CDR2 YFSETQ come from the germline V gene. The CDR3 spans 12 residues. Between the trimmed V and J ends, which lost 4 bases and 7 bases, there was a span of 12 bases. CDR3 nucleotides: TGCGCCAGCAGCCGAACCACCGGGGAGCAGTACTTC. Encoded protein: CASSRTTGEQYF.

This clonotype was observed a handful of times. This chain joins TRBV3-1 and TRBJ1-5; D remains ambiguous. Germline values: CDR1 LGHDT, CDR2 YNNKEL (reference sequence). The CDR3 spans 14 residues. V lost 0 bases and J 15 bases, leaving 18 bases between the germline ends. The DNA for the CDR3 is TGTGCCAGCAGCCAAGACGTTACCGGAGGGTTGAGGCATTTT. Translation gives CASSQDVTGGLRHF.